This TCR beta chain was obtained from a study of T cells in localized non-small cell lung cancer. Study-wide results and limits: A median of about 52 clones ranked among the top 100 in tumor appeared in adjacent lung. Higher adjacent-lung clonality was associated with shorter survival.

Germline V lookup: CDR1 LNHNV, CDR2 YYDKDF (reference sequence). The CDR3 loop spans 18 amino acids. V shed 1 base, J shed 5 bases, and the junction held 5 bases outside the gene matches. Details on this clone: Its antigen remains unidentified.

The repertoire was sequenced with immunoSEQ multiplex PCR; TCRdb's copy has only in-frame clones and lacks some. The sample gives approximately 30,000 clones, approximately 90% of which show up once; approximately 10% is in the top ten. The chain is built from TRBV15 and TRBJ2-1; TRBD2 matches 16 bases. The TCR sequence derives from a female donor older than 55 with stage II lung adenocarcinoma. The material sequenced was peripheral blood mononuclear cells, taken before any cancer treatment. The CDR3 DNA sequence: TGTGCCACCAGCAGAGCTGGGACTAGCGGGAGGGGGCACAATGAGCAGTTCTTC. Protein: CATSRAGTSGRGHNEQFF.